Listed here are 19 T cell receptor beta chains from one sample, sequenced in a study of patients and donors after allogeneic stem cell transplantation (dated by TCRdb to 2018 to 2021). Preparation of the library involved RT-PCR. TCRdb lists the instrument as NextSeq 550. TCRdb reprocessing: public reads trimmed at Q25 with fastp, clones called with MiXCR, in-frame beta chains kept. Every CDR3 protein is listed once, alongside the most common genes and DNA of its rows. This sample holds 28,000 or so distinct CDR3 sequences; approximately 7% were observed only once. The top ten clones comprise about 35% of the sample. The sequenced sample consisted of blood, either unsorted or a sorted T cell fraction (not recorded which). These receptors all come from a human donor who was either an allogeneic HSCT recipient or a stem cell or donor lymphocyte infusion donor (not recorded which). It is not recorded whose cells these are; they may come from a transplant donor.

This chain uses TRBV7-9 with TRBJ2-2; possibly TRBD2 for D (5 bases). Trimming removed 0 bases at V and 5 bases at J, with 13 bases between. Germline values: CDR1 SEHNR, CDR2 FQNEAQ (reference sequence). The CDR3 spans 16 residues. CDR3 sequence reads: CASSLAPGFLTGELFF. In nucleotides, the CDR3 is TGTGCCAGCAGCTTAGCCCCGGGATTCTTAACCGGGGAGCTGTTTTTT.

This clonotype was detected ten times or more. The rearrangement joins TRBV20-1 to TRBJ2-3, with TRBD2 matching over 8 bases. Trimming at V came to 2 bases and at J to 8 bases, leaving 12 bases not matched to a gene. The germline CDR1 and CDR2 sequences are DFQATT and SNEGSKA (reference sequence). The CDR3 runs 15 residues. The CDR3 here is CSARRSDSGMGTQYF. The CDR3 nucleotides read TGCAGTGCTAGAAGGTCGGATAGCGGGATGGGTACGCAGTATTTT.

At least ten counts were recorded for this clonotype. The V call is TRBV20-1, the J call TRBJ1-1, with 8 nucleotides matching TRBD1. CDR3 length equals 15 residues. CDR1 is DFQATT, CDR2 SNEGSKA, per germline (reference sequence). V shed 3 bases and J 1 base; nucleotides not matched to a gene: 7. CDR3 amino acids: CSASSWTGPNTEAFF. CDR3 nucleotide sequence: TGCAGTGCTAGTAGTTGGACAGGGCCGAACACTGAAGCTTTCTTT.

The gene calls are TRBV2 and TRBJ2-7; D unresolved. Germline CDR1 is SNHLY and CDR2 is FYNNEI. The CDR3 covers 11 residues. V was pared by 1 base and J by 8 bases, with 6 bases between. This chain's CDR3 is CASSEDGKQYF. CDR3 DNA: TGTGCCAGCAGTGAAGATGGGAAGCAGTACTTC.

This clonotype was observed many times. The V and J genes are TRBV29-1 and TRBJ1-6; D is ambiguous. The CDR3 is 13 residues long. V was shortened by 4 bases and J by 7 bases, with 11 bases between the two germline ends. Germline lookup yields CDR1 SQVTM and CDR2 ANQGSEA. CDR3 residues: CSVAAGYNSPLHF. Written as DNA, the CDR3 is TGCAGCGTTGCGGCAGGATACAATTCACCCCTCCACTTT.

This clonotype was observed at least ten times. The rearrangement links TRBV12-3 or TRBV12-4 to TRBJ1-1; D uncertain. This CDR3 spans 15 amino acids. Trimming took 6 bases from V and 1 from J, leaving 15 bases between them. The CDR3 DNA follows: TGTGCCAGCAGAGCCCCCAGTCCCCCGAACACTGAAGCTTTCTTT. Its protein product is CASRAPSPPNTEAFF.

In this sample, this clonotype turned up many times. The chain combines TRBV5-5 with TRBJ1-5; D is unclear. The CDR3 has 16 amino acids. The germline V gene encodes CDR1 SGHKS and CDR2 YYEKEE (reference sequence). V lost 1 base to trimming and J lost 7 bases, with 18 bases between them. The CDR3, as DNA: TGTGCCAGCAGCTTGTTGAACAGCGCCACGGGGCAGCCCCAGCATTTT. Translated, it gives CASSLLNSATGQPQHF.

J is TRBJ2-3 and V is TRBV12-3 or TRBV12-4; perhaps D is TRBD1 or TRBD2 (5 bases each). Deletions cut 1 base from V and 4 bases from J, with 6 bases between. The CDR3 runs to 13 residues. This CDR3 reads CASSLVGADTQYF. CDR3 DNA sequence: TGTGCCAGCAGTTTAGTGGGGGCAGATACGCAGTATTTT.

This clonotype was seen many times. This chain connects TRBV12-3 or TRBV12-4 to TRBJ1-5; D ambiguous. The CDR3 totals 14 residues. Trimming took off 2 bases at V and 4 bases at J, with 9 bases between the two ends. CDR3 sequence: CASSLRESNQPQHF. The CDR3 bases are TGTGCCAGCAGTTTAAGGGAAAGTAATCAGCCCCAGCATTTT.

This clonotype was observed many times. The V call is TRBV7-8, the J call TRBJ1-5; D gene uncertain. V lost 3 bases, J lost 7 bases, and 7 bases lay in between. Germline CDR1 is SGHVS and CDR2 is FQNEAQ. This CDR3 is 12 amino acids long. The DNA for the CDR3 is TGTGCCAGCAGCTTTGTTCTCCAGCCCCAGCATTTT. Translated: CASSFVLQPQHF.

The chain is built from TRBV10-3 and TRBJ2-3, with a tentative D call TRBD1 (6 bases). V was clipped by 6 bases and J by 3 bases, with 13 bases between them. Germline lookup yields CDR1 ENHRY and CDR2 SYGVKD. The CDR3 is 14 amino acids. The CDR3 DNA sequence: TGTGCCATCAGAGGGGGAAGCCGAACAGATACGCAGTATTTT. Translating it yields CAIRGGSRTDTQYF.

This clonotype was recorded many times. V is TRBV5-1 and J is TRBJ1-4; the D gene is possibly TRBD1 (5 bases). The CDR3 covers 16 residues. V lost 0 bases to trimming and J lost 5 bases, with 14 bases between them. Germline V gives CDR1 SGHRS, CDR2 YFSETQ. DNA for the CDR3: TGCGCCAGCAGCTTGGCGTTTGGGACTCAAAATGAAAAACTGTTTTTT. It encodes CASSLAFGTQNEKLFF.

The rearrangement links TRBV6-2 or TRBV6-3 to TRBJ2-7; 9 positions agree with TRBD2. CDR1 is MNHEY and CDR2 is SVGEGT in the germline V gene. After removal of 1 base from V and 0 bases from J, the junction contained 4 bases not matched to a gene. The CDR3 sequence is 16 residues long. CDR3 amino acids: CASSYWRREGSYEQYF. The CDR3 DNA sequence: TGTGCCAGCAGTTACTGGCGGCGGGAGGGCTCCTACGAGCAGTACTTC.

The table lists this clonotype with many counts. The chain combines TRBV3-1 with TRBJ2-3; D possibly corresponds to TRBD2 (6 bases). Deletions cut 4 bases from V and 2 bases from J, with 10 bases between. The CDR3 has 14 amino acids. Germline lookup yields CDR1 LGHDT and CDR2 YNNKEL (reference sequence). The CDR3 DNA follows: TGTGCCAGCAGCCCCGGGACTCACACAGATACGCAGTATTTT. Its protein is CASSPGTHTDTQYF.

This clonotype was picked up many times. The V and J genes are TRBV5-4 and TRBJ1-2, with 7 bases lining up with TRBD1. Germline CDR1 reads SGHNT; CDR2 reads YYREEE (reference sequence). CDR3 length: 15 amino acids. Trimming at V came to 0 bases and at J to 3 bases, leaving 5 bases not matched to a gene. The CDR3 sequence is CASSLVGQDDYGYTF. The CDR3 bases are TGTGCCAGCAGCTTGGTCGGACAGGACGACTATGGCTACACCTTC.

In this sample, this clonotype turned up many times. The genes are TRBV4-3 and TRBJ2-2, with 12 bases aligning to TRBD2. Germline lookup yields CDR1 LGHNA and CDR2 YSLEER. V gave up 2 bases and J gave up 2 bases; unmatched junction bases: 3. The CDR3 sequence is 17 residues long. CDR3 DNA sequence: TGCGCCAGCAGCCAAAGACTAGCGGGAGTCAACACCGGGGAGCTGTTTTTT. It codes for CASSQRLAGVNTGELFF.

At least ten counts were recorded for this clonotype. This chain connects TRBV27 to TRBJ2-7; D not resolved. V was trimmed by 6 bases and J by 3 bases, leaving 18 bases between them. Germline V gene data show CDR1 as MNHEY and CDR2 as SMNVEV (reference sequence). The CDR3 is 15 amino acids. CDR3 in amino acids: CASRPTWTANYEQYF. The CDR3 nucleotides read TGTGCCAGCAGACCAACCTGGACGGCAAACTACGAGCAGTACTTC.

With regard to this clonotype: The conserved phenylalanine or tryptophan normally closing the CDR3 is absent here, so this likely arose from a read error. This rearrangement joins TRBV9 to TRBJ1-5, with a weak D call TRBD1 (6 bases). V shed 0 bases and J shed 4 bases, with 11 bases lying between them. Germline CDR1 SGDLS, CDR2 YYNGEE. The CDR3 length is 15 residues. The CDR3 DNA reads TGTGCCAGCAGCGTAGGGGTAGGGGGGAATCAGCCCCAGCATTTG. Encoded protein: CASSVGVGGNQPQHL.

This clonotype has ten or more counts. V gene TRBV10-3 combines with J gene TRBJ2-1; 7 bases are a match to TRBD2. Germline CDR1 ENHRY, CDR2 SYGVKD. Trimming removed 2 bases from V and 4 bases from J; junction bases left unmatched: 8. This CDR3 has 16 residues. As DNA, the CDR3 is TGTGCCATCAGTGAGCCCAAGAGCGGGATTTACAATGAGCAGTTCTTC. It is translated as CAISEPKSGIYNEQFF.